This T cell receptor (beta chain) was captured by sequencing in a study of blood T cell repertoires in COVID-19. Study overall: Acute and convalescent COVID-19 samples came from the United States, Italy and Spain.

V trimming: 2 bases; J trimming: 5 bases; junction bases outside the gene matches: 11. Germline V gene sequence: CDR1 SGHDT, CDR2 YYEEEE. CDR3 length: 17 residues. Using immunoSEQ multiplex PCR, the repertoire was profiled, and TCRdb retains in-frame clones only, with some absent. The table records more than 90,000 clones, around 86% of them present only once. The chain employs TRBV5-6 and TRBJ1-4; the match to TRBD1 covers 8 bases. This TCR derives from a man in his 70s with acute or convalescent COVID-19. Material: peripheral blood. The CDR3 bases are TGTGCCAGCAGCTTATCACCTCGCGGACAGGGAAATGAAAAACTGTTTTTT. This codes for CASSLSPRGQGNEKLFF. The variable domain in full, with the rest retrieved from reference TRBV5-6 and TRBJ1-4, is DAGVTQSPTHLIKTRGQQVTLRCSPKSGHDTVSWYQQALGQGPQFIFQYYEEEERQRGNFPDRFSGHQFPNYSSELNVNALLLGDSALYLCASSLSPRGQGNEKLFFGSGTQLSVL.